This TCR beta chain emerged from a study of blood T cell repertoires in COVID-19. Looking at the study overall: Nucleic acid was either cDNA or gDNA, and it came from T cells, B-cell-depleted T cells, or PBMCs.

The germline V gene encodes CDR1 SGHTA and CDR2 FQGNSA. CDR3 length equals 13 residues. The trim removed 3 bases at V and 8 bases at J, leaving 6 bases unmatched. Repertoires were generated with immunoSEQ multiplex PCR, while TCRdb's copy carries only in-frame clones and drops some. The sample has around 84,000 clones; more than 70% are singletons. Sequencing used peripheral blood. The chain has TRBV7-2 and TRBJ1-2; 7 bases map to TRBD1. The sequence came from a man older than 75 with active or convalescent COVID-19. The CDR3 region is CASSLDRLEGYTF. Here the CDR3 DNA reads TGTGCCAGCAGCTTGGACAGGCTGGAGGGCTACACCTTC.